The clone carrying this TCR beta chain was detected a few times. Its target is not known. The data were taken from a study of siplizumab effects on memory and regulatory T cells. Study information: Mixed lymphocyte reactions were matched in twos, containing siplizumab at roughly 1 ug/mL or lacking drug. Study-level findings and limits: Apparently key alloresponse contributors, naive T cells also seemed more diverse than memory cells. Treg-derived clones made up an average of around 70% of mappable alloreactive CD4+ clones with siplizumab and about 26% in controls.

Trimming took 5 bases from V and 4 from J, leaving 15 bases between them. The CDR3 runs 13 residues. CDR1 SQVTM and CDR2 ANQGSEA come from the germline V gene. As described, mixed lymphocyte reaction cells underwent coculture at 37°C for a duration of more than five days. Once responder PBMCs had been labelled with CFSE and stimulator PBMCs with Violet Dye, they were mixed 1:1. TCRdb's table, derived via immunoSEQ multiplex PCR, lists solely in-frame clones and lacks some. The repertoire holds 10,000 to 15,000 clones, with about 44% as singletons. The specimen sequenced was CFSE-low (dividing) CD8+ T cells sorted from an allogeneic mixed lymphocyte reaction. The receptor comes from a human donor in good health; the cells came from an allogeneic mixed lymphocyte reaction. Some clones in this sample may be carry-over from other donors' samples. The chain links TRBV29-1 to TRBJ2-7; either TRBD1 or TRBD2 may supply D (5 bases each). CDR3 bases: TGCAGCGTTCTGCAGGGTACGGGGTACGAGCAGTACTTC. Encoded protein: CSVLQGTGYEQYF.